Each of the 8 T cell receptor beta chains below was sequenced from the same sample in a study of Ad26.COV2.S vaccination and SARS-CoV-2 variants. As to treatment: roughly 20 received Ad26.COV2.S at low or high dose, single or two shots; about 5 received placebo; per-sample allocation not given. It was on day 63 after the first vaccine or placebo injection that samples were taken. Only in-frame clones appear in the TCRdb table, and some are missing; sequencing was by immunoSEQ multiplex PCR. The sample yields about 440,000 clones, roughly 88% seen once. The source material was peripheral blood, sampled in a trial of Ad26.COV2.S vaccine versus placebo. These receptors originate from a person between 18 and 60 years old who received the Ad26.COV2.S COVID-19 vaccine or a placebo.

This chain uses TRBV7-2 with TRBJ1-1, with D perhaps matching TRBD1 (5 bases). The length of the CDR3 is 14 residues. Germline V CDR1 and CDR2: SGHTA, FQGNSA. V lost 1 base and J lost 5, with 11 bases in between. The CDR3 nucleotides are TGTGCCAGCAGCTTAGTGCCGGGGGGGACTGAAGCTTTCTTT. It specifies CASSLVPGGTEAFF.

The genes are TRBV30 and TRBJ2-3; 7 positions match TRBD2. This CDR3 is 15 amino acids long. Germline assignment: CDR1 GTSNPN and CDR2 SVGIG (reference sequence). V shed 3 bases and J 1 base; nucleotides not matched to a gene: 7. CDR3 in DNA: TGTGCCTGGAGACGGAGCGGGATACGCACAGATACGCAGTATTTT. This sequence encodes CAWRRSGIRTDTQYF.

Details on this clone: Mismatch with germline at one junction end may stem from a read error. This chain connects TRBV6-6 to TRBJ2-7; 7 bases align to TRBD1. The CDR3 has 15 residues. The V gene's germline CDR1 is MNHNY and CDR2 SVGAGI (reference sequence). CDR3 DNA: TGTGCCAGCAGTAACCTCGGGACAGCTTCCTTCGAGCAGTACTTC. Translated, it gives CASSNLGTASFEQYF.

The rearrangement joins TRBV6-6 to TRBJ2-7, with D uncertain. The CDR3 runs to 13 residues. V was shortened by 0 bases and J by 9 bases, with 12 bases between the two germline ends. The V gene's germline CDR1 is MNHNY and CDR2 SVGAGI (reference sequence). CDR3: CASSYSRISGQYF. The CDR3 bases are TGTGCCAGCAGTTACTCGAGAATATCGGGGCAGTACTTC.

This chain connects TRBV5-6 to TRBJ1-1, with 7 positions matching TRBD1. V shed 0 bases, J shed 1 base, and the junction held 3 bases outside the gene matches. CDR3 length: 15 residues. The germline CDR1 and CDR2 sequences are SGHDT and YYEEEE. Here the CDR3 reads CASSLGQGWNTEAFF. In nucleotides, the CDR3 is TGTGCCAGCAGCTTGGGACAGGGATGGAACACTGAAGCTTTCTTT. Filled out from reference TRBV5-6 and TRBJ1-1, the complete variable domain reads DAGVTQSPTHLIKTRGQQVTLRCSPKSGHDTVSWYQQALGQGPQFIFQYYEEEERQRGNFPDRFSGHQFPNYSSELNVNALLLGDSALYLCASSLGQGWNTEAFFGQGTRLTVV.

J is TRBJ2-3 and V is TRBV11-3, with a possible D match to TRBD2 (6 bases). CDR1 and CDR2 (germline): SGHNT, YENEEA. CDR3 length: 14 residues. Trimming cost V 1 base and J 3 bases, with 8 bases left between them. CDR3 DNA sequence: TGTGCCAGCAGCTTAGTTGCGGGAACAGATACGCAGTATTTT. This codes for CASSLVAGTDTQYF. Full variable domain (missing parts from reference TRBV11-3 and TRBJ2-3): EAGVVQSPRYKIIEKKQPVAFWCNPISGHNTLYWYLQNLGQGPELLIRYENEEAVDDSQLPKDRFSAERLKGVDSTLKIQPAELGDSAVYLCASSLVAGTDTQYFGPGTRLTVL.

The chain recombines TRBV4-2 with TRBJ2-7, with 11 bases fitting TRBD2. J lost 3 bases, V lost 4 bases, and 17 bases had no gene match. There are 19 residues in the CDR3. Germline lookup yields CDR1 LGHNA and CDR2 YNFKEQ. CDR3 region: CASSPVGVAGGNRGYEQYF. CDR3 DNA sequence: TGTGCCAGCAGCCCGGTTGGTGTAGCGGGAGGGAATAGAGGCTACGAGCAGTACTTC.

The genes are TRBV2 and TRBJ2-3, with TRBD2 identical over 11 bases. Trimming cost V 4 bases and J 4 bases; bases outside gene matches: 13. The V gene's germline CDR1 is SNHLY and CDR2 FYNNEI. The CDR3 runs to 18 residues. CDR3 amino acids: CASSVAHTSGRGADTQYF. DNA for the CDR3: TGTGCCAGCAGTGTTGCCCACACTAGCGGGAGAGGAGCAGATACGCAGTATTTT.